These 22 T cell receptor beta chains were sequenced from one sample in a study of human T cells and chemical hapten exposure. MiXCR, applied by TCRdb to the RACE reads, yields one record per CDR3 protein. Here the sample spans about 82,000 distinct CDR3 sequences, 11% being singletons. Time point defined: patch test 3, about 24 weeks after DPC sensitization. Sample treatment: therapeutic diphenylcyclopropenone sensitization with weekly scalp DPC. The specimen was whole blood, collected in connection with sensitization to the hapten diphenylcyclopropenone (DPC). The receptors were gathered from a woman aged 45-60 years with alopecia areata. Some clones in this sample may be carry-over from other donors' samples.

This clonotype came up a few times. The CDR3 loop is CASSLYSPGQVNEQYF. As DNA, the CDR3 is TGTGCCAGCAGTCTGTATTCGCCGGGACAGGTCAACGAGCAGTACTTC. The genes are TRBV12-3 or TRBV12-4 and TRBJ2-7; 8 positions agree with TRBD1. V shed 5 bases, J shed 5 bases, and the junction held 14 bases outside the gene matches. The length of the CDR3 is 16 residues.

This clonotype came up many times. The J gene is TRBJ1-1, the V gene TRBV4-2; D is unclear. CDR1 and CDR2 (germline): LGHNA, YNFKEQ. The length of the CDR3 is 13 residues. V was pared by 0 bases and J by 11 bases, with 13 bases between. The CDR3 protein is CASSQDSMGEAFF. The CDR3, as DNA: TGTGCCAGCAGCCAAGATAGTATGGGAGAGGCTTTCTTT.

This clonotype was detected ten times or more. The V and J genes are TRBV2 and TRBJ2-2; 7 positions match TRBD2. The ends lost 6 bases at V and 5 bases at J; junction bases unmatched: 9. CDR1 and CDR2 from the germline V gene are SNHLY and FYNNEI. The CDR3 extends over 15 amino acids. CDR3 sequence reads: CASREAGVRTGELFF. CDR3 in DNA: TGTGCCAGCAGGGAGGCGGGAGTCAGGACCGGGGAGCTGTTTTTT.

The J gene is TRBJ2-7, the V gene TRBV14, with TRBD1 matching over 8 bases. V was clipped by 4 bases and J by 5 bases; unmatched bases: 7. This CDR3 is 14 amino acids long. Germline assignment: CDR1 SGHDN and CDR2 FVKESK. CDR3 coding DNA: TGTGCCAGCAGCCCGTGGACAGGGAGCGACGAGCAGTACTTC. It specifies CASSPWTGSDEQYF.

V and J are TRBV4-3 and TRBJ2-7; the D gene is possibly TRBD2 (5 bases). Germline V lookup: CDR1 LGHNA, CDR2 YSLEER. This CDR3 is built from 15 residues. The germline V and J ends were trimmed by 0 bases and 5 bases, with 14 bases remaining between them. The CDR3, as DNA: TGCGCCAGCAGCCAAGATAGGCTCCCCGGGAACGAGCAGTACTTC. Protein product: CASSQDRLPGNEQYF.

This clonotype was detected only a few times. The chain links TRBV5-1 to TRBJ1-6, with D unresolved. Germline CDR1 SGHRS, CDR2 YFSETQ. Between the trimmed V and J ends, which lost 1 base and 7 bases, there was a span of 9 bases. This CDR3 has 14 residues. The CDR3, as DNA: TGCGCCAGCAGCTTGACAGATCGAAATTCACCCCTCCACTTT. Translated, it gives CASSLTDRNSPLHF. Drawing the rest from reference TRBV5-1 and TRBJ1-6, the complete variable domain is KAGVTQTPRYLIKTRGQQVTLSCSPISGHRSVSWYQQTPGQGLQFLFEYFSETQRNKGNFPGRFSGRQFSNSRSEMNVSTLELGDSALYLCASSLTDRNSPLHFGNGTRLTVT.

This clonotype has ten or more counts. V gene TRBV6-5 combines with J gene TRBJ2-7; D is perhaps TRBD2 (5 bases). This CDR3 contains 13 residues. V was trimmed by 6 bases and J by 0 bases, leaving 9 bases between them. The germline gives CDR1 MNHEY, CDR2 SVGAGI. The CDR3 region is CASRLRDSYEQYF. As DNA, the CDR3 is TGTGCCAGCAGGTTACGGGACTCCTACGAGCAGTACTTC.

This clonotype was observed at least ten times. The DNA of the CDR3 is TGTGCCAGCAGCGTAGTGGGGACTAGTGAGCAAGAGACCCAGTACTTC. It is translated as CASSVVGTSEQETQYF. The chain recombines TRBV9 with TRBJ2-5, with 8 bases matching TRBD2. From germline, CDR1 is SGDLS and CDR2 YYNGEE. V dropped 0 bases and J dropped 2; count of bases not matched to a gene: 6. This CDR3 has 16 amino acids. Filled out from reference TRBV9 and TRBJ2-5, the complete variable domain reads DSGVTQTPKHLITATGQRVTLRCSPRSGDLSVYWYQQSLDQGLQFLIQYYNGEERAKGNILERFSAQQFPDLHSELNLSSLELGDSALYFCASSVVGTSEQETQYFGPGTRLLVL.

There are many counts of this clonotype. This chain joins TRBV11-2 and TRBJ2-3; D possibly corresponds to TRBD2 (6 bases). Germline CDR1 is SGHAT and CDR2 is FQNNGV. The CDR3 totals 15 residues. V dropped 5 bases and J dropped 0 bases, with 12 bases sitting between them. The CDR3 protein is CASSQTRTSTDTQYF. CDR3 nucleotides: TGTGCCAGCAGCCAGACTAGAACTAGCACAGATACGCAGTATTTT.

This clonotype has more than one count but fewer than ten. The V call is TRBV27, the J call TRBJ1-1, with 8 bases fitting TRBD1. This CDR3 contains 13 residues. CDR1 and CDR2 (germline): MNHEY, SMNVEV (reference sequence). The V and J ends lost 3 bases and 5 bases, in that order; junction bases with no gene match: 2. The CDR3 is CASSFRQGTEAFF. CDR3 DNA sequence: TGTGCCAGCAGTTTCCGACAGGGGACTGAAGCTTTCTTT.

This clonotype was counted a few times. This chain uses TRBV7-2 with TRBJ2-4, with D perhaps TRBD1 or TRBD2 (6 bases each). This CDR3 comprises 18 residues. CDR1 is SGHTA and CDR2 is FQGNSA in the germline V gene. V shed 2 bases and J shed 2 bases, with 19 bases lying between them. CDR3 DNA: TGTGCCAGCAGCTTAACTCAACGGGGGCATGGTCCCAAAAACATTCAGTACTTC. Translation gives CASSLTQRGHGPKNIQYF.

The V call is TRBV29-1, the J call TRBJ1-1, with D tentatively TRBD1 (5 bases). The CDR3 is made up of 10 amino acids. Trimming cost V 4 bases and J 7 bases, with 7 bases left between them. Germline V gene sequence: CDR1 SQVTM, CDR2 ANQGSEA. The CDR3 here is CSVGDVEAFF. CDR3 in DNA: TGCAGCGTTGGGGACGTTGAAGCTTTCTTT.

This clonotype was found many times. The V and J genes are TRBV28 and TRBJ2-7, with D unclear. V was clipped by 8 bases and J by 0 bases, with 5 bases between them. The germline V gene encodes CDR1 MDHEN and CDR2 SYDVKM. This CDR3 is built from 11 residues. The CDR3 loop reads CASRSSYEQYF. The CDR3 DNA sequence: TGTGCCAGCCGCAGCTCCTACGAGCAGTACTTC. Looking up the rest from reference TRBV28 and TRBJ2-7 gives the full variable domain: DVKVTQSSRYLVKRTGEKVFLECVQDMDHENMFWYRQDPGLGLRLIYFSYDVKMKEKGDIPEGYSVSREKKERFSLILESASTNQTSMYLCASRSSYEQYFGPGTRLTVT.

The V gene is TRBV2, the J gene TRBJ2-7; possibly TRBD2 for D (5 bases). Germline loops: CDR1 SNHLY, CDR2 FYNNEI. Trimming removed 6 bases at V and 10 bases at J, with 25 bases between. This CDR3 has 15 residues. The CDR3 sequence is CASRVGVSPNPKQYF. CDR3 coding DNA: TGTGCCAGCAGGGTGGGAGTCTCCCCCAACCCGAAACAGTACTTC.

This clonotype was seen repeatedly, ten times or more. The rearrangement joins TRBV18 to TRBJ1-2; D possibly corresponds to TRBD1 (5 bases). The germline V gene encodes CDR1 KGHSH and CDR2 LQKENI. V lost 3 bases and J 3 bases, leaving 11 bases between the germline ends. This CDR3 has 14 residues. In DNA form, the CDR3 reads TGTGCCAGCTCACCTGGCAGGGCCGACTATGGCTACACCTTC. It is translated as CASSPGRADYGYTF.

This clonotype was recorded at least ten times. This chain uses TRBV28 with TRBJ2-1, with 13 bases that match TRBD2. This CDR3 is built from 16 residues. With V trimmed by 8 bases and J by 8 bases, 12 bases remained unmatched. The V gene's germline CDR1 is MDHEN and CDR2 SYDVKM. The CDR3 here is CASHLRLAGGEDEQFF. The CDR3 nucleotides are TGTGCCAGCCACCTTAGACTAGCGGGAGGAGAAGATGAGCAGTTCTTC.

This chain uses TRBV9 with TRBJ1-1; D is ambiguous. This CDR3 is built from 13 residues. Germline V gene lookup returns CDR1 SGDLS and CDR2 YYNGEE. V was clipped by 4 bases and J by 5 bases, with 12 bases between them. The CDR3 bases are TGTGCCAGCAGCAAATACGAGGGAACTGAAGCTTTCTTT. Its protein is CASSKYEGTEAFF. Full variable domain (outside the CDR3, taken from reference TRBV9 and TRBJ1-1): DSGVTQTPKHLITATGQRVTLRCSPRSGDLSVYWYQQSLDQGLQFLIQYYNGEERAKGNILERFSAQQFPDLHSELNLSSLELGDSALYFCASSKYEGTEAFFGQGTRLTVV.

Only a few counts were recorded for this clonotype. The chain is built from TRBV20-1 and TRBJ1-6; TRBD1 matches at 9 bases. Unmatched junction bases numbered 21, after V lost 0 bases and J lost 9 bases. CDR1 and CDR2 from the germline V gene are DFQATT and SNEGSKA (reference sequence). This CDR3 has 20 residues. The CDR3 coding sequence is TGCAGTGCTAGAGAAGGATGGGACAGGGTTATCTATCCGGAGGGTTCACCCCTCCACTTT. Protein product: CSAREGWDRVIYPEGSPLHF.

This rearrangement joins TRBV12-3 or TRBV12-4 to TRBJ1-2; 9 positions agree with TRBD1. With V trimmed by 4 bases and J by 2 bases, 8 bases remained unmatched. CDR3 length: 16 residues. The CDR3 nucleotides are TGTGCCAGCAGTTCAACTTCCGGACAGGGGAACTATGGCTACACCTTC. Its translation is CASSSTSGQGNYGYTF.

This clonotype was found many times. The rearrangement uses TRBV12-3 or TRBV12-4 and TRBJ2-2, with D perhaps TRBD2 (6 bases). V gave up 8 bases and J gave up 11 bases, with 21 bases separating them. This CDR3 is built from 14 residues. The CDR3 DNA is TGTGCCAGCTTTAGGGCGGGGAGGTCCAGAGAGCTGTTTTTT. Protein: CASFRAGRSRELFF.

The CDR3 spells CASSPWGTSLPDTQYF. The CDR3 DNA is TGTGCCAGCAGCCCCTGGGGGACTAGCCTTCCAGATACGCAGTATTTT. J is TRBJ2-3 and V is TRBV9; 9 nucleotides match TRBD2. This CDR3 region has 16 residues. The junction had 10 bases not matched to a gene; V was cut back by 4 bases and J by 4 bases. CDR1 is SGDLS, CDR2 YYNGEE, per germline.

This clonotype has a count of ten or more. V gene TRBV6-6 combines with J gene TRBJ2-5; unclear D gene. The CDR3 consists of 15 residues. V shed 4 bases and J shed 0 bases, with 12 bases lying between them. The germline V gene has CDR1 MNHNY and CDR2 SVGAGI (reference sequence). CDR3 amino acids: CASSSKQSNQETQYF. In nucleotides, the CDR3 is TGTGCCAGCAGTTCCAAACAGTCCAACCAAGAGACCCAGTACTTC.